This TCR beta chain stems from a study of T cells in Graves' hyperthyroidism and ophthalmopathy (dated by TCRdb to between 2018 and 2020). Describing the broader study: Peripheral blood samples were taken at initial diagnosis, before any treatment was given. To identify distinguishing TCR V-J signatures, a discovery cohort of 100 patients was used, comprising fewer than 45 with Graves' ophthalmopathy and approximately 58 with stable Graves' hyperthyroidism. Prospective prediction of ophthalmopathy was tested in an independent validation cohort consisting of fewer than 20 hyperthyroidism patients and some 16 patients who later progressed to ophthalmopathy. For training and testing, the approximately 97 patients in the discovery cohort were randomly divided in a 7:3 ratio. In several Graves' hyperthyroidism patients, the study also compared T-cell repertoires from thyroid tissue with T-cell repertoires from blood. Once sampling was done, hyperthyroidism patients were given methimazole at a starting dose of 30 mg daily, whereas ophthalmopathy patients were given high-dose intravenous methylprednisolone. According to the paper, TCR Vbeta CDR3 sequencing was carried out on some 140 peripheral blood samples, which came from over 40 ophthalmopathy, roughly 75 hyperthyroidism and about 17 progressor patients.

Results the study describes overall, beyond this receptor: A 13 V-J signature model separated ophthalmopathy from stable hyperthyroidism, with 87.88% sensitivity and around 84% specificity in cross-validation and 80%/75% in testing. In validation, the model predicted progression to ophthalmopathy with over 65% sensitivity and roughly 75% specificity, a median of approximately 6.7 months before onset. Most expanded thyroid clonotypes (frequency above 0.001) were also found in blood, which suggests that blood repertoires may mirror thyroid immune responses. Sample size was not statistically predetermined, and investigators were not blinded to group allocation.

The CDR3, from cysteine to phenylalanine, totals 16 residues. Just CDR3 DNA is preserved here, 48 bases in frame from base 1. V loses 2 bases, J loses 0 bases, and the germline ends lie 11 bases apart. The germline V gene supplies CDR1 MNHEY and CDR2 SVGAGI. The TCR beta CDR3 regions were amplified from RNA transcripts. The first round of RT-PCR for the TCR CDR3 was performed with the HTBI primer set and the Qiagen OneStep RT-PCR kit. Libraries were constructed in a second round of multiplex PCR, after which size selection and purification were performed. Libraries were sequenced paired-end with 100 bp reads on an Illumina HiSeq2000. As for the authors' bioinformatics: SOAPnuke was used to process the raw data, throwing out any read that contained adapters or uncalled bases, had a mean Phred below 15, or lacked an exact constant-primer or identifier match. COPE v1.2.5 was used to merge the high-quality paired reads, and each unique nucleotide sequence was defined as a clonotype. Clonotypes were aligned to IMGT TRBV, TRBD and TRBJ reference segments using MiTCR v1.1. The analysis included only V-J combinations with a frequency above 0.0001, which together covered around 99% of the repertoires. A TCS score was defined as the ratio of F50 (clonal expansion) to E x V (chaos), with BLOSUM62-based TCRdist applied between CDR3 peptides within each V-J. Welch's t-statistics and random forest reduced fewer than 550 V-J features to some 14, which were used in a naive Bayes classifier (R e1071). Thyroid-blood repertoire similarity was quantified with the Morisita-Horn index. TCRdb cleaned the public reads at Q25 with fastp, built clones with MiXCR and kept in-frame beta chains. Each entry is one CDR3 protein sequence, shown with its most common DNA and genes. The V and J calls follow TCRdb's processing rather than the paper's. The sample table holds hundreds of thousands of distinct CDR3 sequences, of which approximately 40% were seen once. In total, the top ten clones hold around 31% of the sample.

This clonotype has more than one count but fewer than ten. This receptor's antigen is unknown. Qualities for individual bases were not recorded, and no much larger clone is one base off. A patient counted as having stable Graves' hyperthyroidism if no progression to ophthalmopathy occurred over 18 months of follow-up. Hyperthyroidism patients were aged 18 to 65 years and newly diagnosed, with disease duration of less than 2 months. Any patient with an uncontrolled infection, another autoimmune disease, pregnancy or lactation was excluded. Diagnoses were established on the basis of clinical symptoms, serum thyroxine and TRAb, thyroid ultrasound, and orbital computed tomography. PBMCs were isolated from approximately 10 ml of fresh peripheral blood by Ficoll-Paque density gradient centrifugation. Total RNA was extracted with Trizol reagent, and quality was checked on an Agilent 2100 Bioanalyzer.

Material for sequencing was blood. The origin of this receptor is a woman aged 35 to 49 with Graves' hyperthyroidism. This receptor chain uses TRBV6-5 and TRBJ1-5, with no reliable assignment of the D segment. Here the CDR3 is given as CASSYGGRYSNQPQHF. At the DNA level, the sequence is TGTGCCAGCAGTTACGGAGGTAGATATAGCAATCAGCCCCAGCATTTT.